The next 27 T cell receptor beta chains were all read from a single sample in a study of shared clonotypes between healthy human individuals. Repertoires were generated with immunoSEQ multiplex PCR, while TCRdb's copy carries only in-frame clones and drops some. The sample records about half a million clones, about 76% being singletons. Sequencing input: PBMCs. The source of these receptors is a woman aged 40 to 55 in good health. Some clones in this sample may be carry-over from other donors' samples.

This clone occurred a few times. The chain couples TRBV5-5 to TRBJ1-1; a possible D gene is TRBD1 (5 bases). Germline V gene lookup returns CDR1 SGHKS and CDR2 YYEKEE (reference sequence). The CDR3 runs to 16 residues. With 0 bases removed from V and 4 bases from J, the gap between germline ends came to 16 bases. CDR3 in DNA: TGTGCCAGCAGCTTGGGGCCCGGCAGGGATGTCACTGAAGCTTTCTTT. This codes for CASSLGPGRDVTEAFF.

This clone was seen a handful of times. The rearrangement joins TRBV7-2 to TRBJ2-5; unclear D gene. Per germline, CDR1 SGHTA and CDR2 FQGNSA. V was trimmed by 1 base and J by 11 bases, leaving 14 bases between them. The length of the CDR3 is 13 residues. The CDR3 DNA sequence: TGTGCCAGCAGCTTAGAACCGATTTATGGGCAGTACTTC. It is translated as CASSLEPIYGQYF.

V usage is TRBV2 and J usage is TRBJ2-3; 7 nucleotides match TRBD1. V was pared by 4 bases and J by 3 bases, with 7 bases of the junction left unmatched. Per germline, CDR1 SNHLY and CDR2 FYNNEI. The CDR3 spans 15 residues. The CDR3 nucleotides read TGTGCCAGCAGTGTAGGGGGCGGTGGTACAGATACGCAGTATTTT. It codes for CASSVGGGGTDTQYF. Complete variable domain (other parts from reference TRBV2 and TRBJ2-3): EPEVTQTPSHQVTQMGQEVILRCVPISNHLYFYWYRQILGQKVEFLVSFYNNEISEKSEIFDDQFSVERPDGSNFTLKIRSTKLEDSAMYFCASSVGGGGTDTQYFGPGTRLTVL.

This clone was detected a few times. The chain links TRBV7-2 to TRBJ2-5; D is perhaps TRBD1 or TRBD2 (5 bases each). The germline gives CDR1 SGHTA, CDR2 FQGNSA. V shed 5 bases and J shed 4 bases, with 14 bases lying between them. The CDR3 has 14 amino acids. The CDR3 DNA follows: TGTGCCAGCAGCCGCCCCTCAGGGAGAGAGACCCAGTACTTC. It is translated as CASSRPSGRETQYF.

This clone was recorded only once. The chain links TRBV6-1 to TRBJ1-5; 7 bases match TRBD1. This CDR3 region has 15 residues. The germline V gene encodes CDR1 MNHNS and CDR2 SASEGT. V was clipped by 4 bases and J by 0 bases; unmatched bases: 3. CDR3 sequence reads: CASSAGTDSNQPQHF. The CDR3 nucleotides read TGTGCCAGCAGTGCCGGGACAGATAGCAATCAGCCCCAGCATTTT.

V gene TRBV6-1 combines with J gene TRBJ2-3, with D unresolved. The length of the CDR3 is 17 residues. Trimming took 0 bases from V and 3 from J, leaving 16 bases between them. The V gene's germline CDR1 is MNHNS and CDR2 SASEGT. The CDR3 coding sequence is TGTGCCAGCAGTGAAGCGCTTCTCGGTGTGGGGACAGATACGCAGTATTTT. This sequence encodes CASSEALLGVGTDTQYF.

This clone was seen repeatedly, ten times or more. This same CDR3 is encoded by further DNA sequences in the sample. The chain employs TRBV6-1 and TRBJ2-3, with 9 bases that match TRBD1. Looked up from germline, CDR1 is MNHNS and CDR2 is SASEGT. The CDR3 has 14 residues. The trim removed 8 bases at V and 3 bases at J, leaving 6 bases unmatched. For the CDR3, the DNA is TGTGCCAGCTCCCCAGGACAGGGGACAGATACGCAGTATTTT. Translating gives CASSPGQGTDTQYF.

The chain recombines TRBV6-5 with TRBJ2-3; 9 bases are shared with TRBD2. Trimming at V came to 4 bases and at J to 5 bases, leaving 7 bases not matched to a gene. Germline loops: CDR1 MNHEY, CDR2 SVGAGI. The CDR3 sequence is 15 residues long. CDR3 region: CASSFSGRGEDTQYF. In nucleotides, the CDR3 is TGTGCCAGCAGTTTTAGCGGGAGAGGGGAAGATACGCAGTATTTT.

The chain uses TRBV4-2 and TRBJ2-1, with 11 bases lining up with TRBD2. The germline CDR1 and CDR2 sequences are LGHNA and YNFKEQ. The CDR3 is made up of 16 amino acids. V was clipped by 1 base and J by 10 bases; unmatched bases: 9. The DNA of the CDR3 is TGTGCCAGCAGCCAAGGTTCACTAGCGGGAGTGGGGGAGCAGTTCTTC. This gives the protein CASSQGSLAGVGEQFF.

A word on this clone: This may arise from a read error, as a much more abundant clone is one base away. The V call is TRBV7-8, the J call TRBJ2-6; tentatively, D is TRBD1 or TRBD2 (5 bases each). Germline values: CDR1 SGHVS, CDR2 FQNEAQ. The CDR3 has 15 residues. For the CDR3, the DNA is TGTGCCAGCAGCCCCCTAGGGGTCGGGGCCAGCGTCCTGACTTTC. Protein: CASSPLGVGASVLTF. The full variable domain, in which reference TRBV7-8 and TRBJ2-6 provide the parts outside the CDR3, is GAGVSQSPRYKVAKRGQDVALRCDPISGHVSLFWYQQALGQGPEFLTYFQNEAQLDKSGLPSDRFFAERPEGSVSTLKIQRTQQEDSAVYLCASSPLGVGASVLTFGAGSRLTVL.

The V gene is TRBV4-2, the J gene TRBJ2-2, with D possibly matching TRBD2 (5 bases). V was shortened by 4 bases and J by 0 bases, with 12 bases between the two germline ends. CDR3 length equals 16 residues. Germline V gene lookup returns CDR1 LGHNA and CDR2 YNFKEQ. CDR3 nucleotide sequence: TGTGCCAGCAGCCTATCCCAGCGGACGAACACCGGGGAGCTGTTTTTT. This gives the protein CASSLSQRTNTGELFF.

Worth noting for this clone: Other DNA sequences in the same sample also yield this CDR3. V is TRBV7-3 and J is TRBJ2-3, with TRBD2 matching over 10 bases. CDR1 and CDR2 (germline): SGHTA, FQGTGA. The trim removed 4 bases at V and 3 bases at J, leaving 4 bases unmatched. The CDR3 consists of 15 residues. The CDR3 coding sequence is TGTGCCAGCAGCTCTAGCGGGAGCAGAACAGATACGCAGTATTTT. Translating gives CASSSSGSRTDTQYF.

This rearrangement joins TRBV7-2 to TRBJ2-4; 7 positions agree with TRBD1. This CDR3 has 12 amino acids. The V and J ends lost 3 bases and 9 bases, in that order; junction bases with no gene match: 2. Germline V CDR1 and CDR2: SGHTA, FQGNSA. The CDR3: CASSLTGTIQYF. DNA of the CDR3: TGTGCCAGCAGCTTGACAGGGACCATTCAGTACTTC.

This clone was counted a few times. The rearrangement links TRBV29-1 to TRBJ1-1; TRBD1 might be the D (5 bases). Between the trimmed V and J ends, which lost 5 bases and 5 bases, there was a span of 18 bases. Germline V gene lookup returns CDR1 SQVTM and CDR2 ANQGSEA. The CDR3 covers 14 residues. CDR3 region: CSVRDGVSGTEAFF. The CDR3 nucleotides read TGCAGCGTTCGGGACGGGGTGAGTGGAACTGAAGCTTTCTTT.

This chain links TRBV29-1 with TRBJ1-4; 9 positions match TRBD1. The CDR3 spans 14 residues. Germline CDR1 reads SQVTM; CDR2 reads ANQGSEA. With 5 bases clipped from V and 7 bases from J, the junction kept 8 bases outside the gene matches. The CDR3 DNA reads TGCAGCGTTTCCTCGGGACAGGGCTTTGAAAAACTGTTTTTT. The encoded protein is CSVSSGQGFEKLFF.

Concerning this clone itself: A read error is the likely source, as a far larger clone sits one nucleotide away. The gene calls are TRBV5-1 and TRBJ2-1, with D perhaps TRBD1 (6 bases). Germline loops: CDR1 SGHRS, CDR2 YFSETQ. This CDR3 region has 15 residues. Here the CDR3 reads CTSSPGQTSYNEQFF. Here the CDR3 DNA reads TGCACCAGCAGCCCAGGACAGACGTCTTACAATGAGCAGTTCTTC.

The chain links TRBV18 to TRBJ2-1; the match to TRBD2 covers 10 bases. Germline V gene sequence: CDR1 KGHSH, CDR2 LQKENI. V shed 3 bases and J 4 bases; nucleotides not matched to a gene: 3. The CDR3 sequence is 15 residues long. CDR3 loop: CASSPWTSGYNEQFF. The CDR3 DNA is TGTGCCAGCTCACCTTGGACTAGCGGATACAATGAGCAGTTCTTC.

This clone was counted only a few times. The gene calls are TRBV7-8 and TRBJ2-7, with a tentative D call TRBD2 (6 bases). Germline V gives CDR1 SGHVS, CDR2 FQNEAQ. The CDR3 is 14 residues long. Trimming shortened V by 2 bases and J by 7 bases, and 15 bases separated the two germline ends. CDR3 sequence (DNA): TGTGCCAGCAGCTTATACTCCGCCGGGGGTGAGCAGTACTTC. Its protein is CASSLYSAGGEQYF.

In this sample, this clone turned up once. J is TRBJ2-7 and V is TRBV28, with D possibly matching TRBD2 (6 bases). Looked up from germline, CDR1 is MDHEN and CDR2 is SYDVKM. The CDR3 sequence is 19 residues long. V was pared by 6 bases and J by 6 bases, with 33 bases between. CDR3 sequence: CASRDQLGTPGGAGSEQYF. CDR3 DNA sequence: TGTGCCAGCAGGGACCAGCTGGGGACTCCAGGTGGGGCGGGCTCCGAGCAGTACTTC.

The chain employs TRBV12-5 and TRBJ2-1, with TRBD2 matching over 12 bases. The CDR3 consists of 15 residues. V shed 5 bases, J shed 10 bases, and the junction held 9 bases outside the gene matches. From germline, CDR1 is LGHNT and CDR2 FRNRAP. CDR3 loop: CASGLWTSGTGEQFF. Here the CDR3 DNA reads TGTGCTAGTGGTCTATGGACTAGCGGGACTGGGGAGCAGTTCTTC.

The chain joins TRBV6-6 to TRBJ1-5; D not certain. The V end was cut by 8 bases, the J end by 6 bases, with 8 bases between. CDR3 length equals 11 residues. Germline values: CDR1 MNHNY, CDR2 SVGAGI (reference sequence). CDR3 amino acids: CASGAFQPQHF. The CDR3 DNA reads TGTGCCAGCGGCGCTTTTCAGCCCCAGCATTTT.

The CDR3 reads CASSQIDRAPTEAFF. DNA of the CDR3: TGTGCCAGCAGCCAAATCGACAGGGCACCGACTGAAGCTTTCTTT. The chain couples TRBV7-2 to TRBJ1-1; 7 positions agree with TRBD1. The CDR3 totals 15 residues. Germline assignment: CDR1 SGHTA and CDR2 FQGNSA. With 5 bases clipped from V and 5 bases from J, the junction kept 11 bases outside the gene matches.

J is TRBJ2-1 and V is TRBV7-9, with 7 bases identical to TRBD2. The germline CDR1 and CDR2 sequences are SEHNR and FQNEAQ (reference sequence). V lost 2 bases and J lost 6; bases outside the gene matches: 16. The CDR3 has 18 residues. Written as DNA, the CDR3 is TGTGCCAGCAGCTTAAGACCTTCGGCGGGAGCTGGAACCAATGAGCAGTTCTTC. Residues: CASSLRPSAGAGTNEQFF.

This clone showed up many times. The V call is TRBV6-6, the J call TRBJ2-1, with D perhaps TRBD2 (6 bases). The V end was cut by 2 bases, the J end by 6 bases, with 14 bases between. This CDR3 comprises 15 residues. Germline CDR1 is MNHNY and CDR2 is SVGAGI (reference sequence). CDR3 nucleotides: TGTGCCAGCAGTTACGCTCCCGGAGGGACCAATGAGCAGTTCTTC. Translated: CASSYAPGGTNEQFF.

The V call is TRBV27, the J call TRBJ2-5, with 8 bases matching TRBD1. The junction had 10 bases not matched to a gene; V was cut back by 5 bases and J by 5 bases. The CDR3 is 15 residues long. Per the germline V gene, CDR1 is MNHEY and CDR2 is SMNVEV (reference sequence). CDR3 DNA sequence: TGTGCCAGCAGTACCGGACAGGGAGCCGGGGAGACCCAGTACTTC. As protein: CASSTGQGAGETQYF.

The chain recombines TRBV5-4 with TRBJ2-7; possible D gene TRBD1, 5 bases. The CDR3 is 14 amino acids. Germline V CDR1 and CDR2: SGHNT, YYREEE (reference sequence). Trimming cost V 3 bases and J 0 bases, with 10 bases left between them. Here the CDR3 DNA reads TGTGCCAGCAGCTCCTTTACAGGCTCCTACGAGCAGTACTTC. Amino acid sequence: CASSSFTGSYEQYF.

This rearrangement joins TRBV4-1 to TRBJ2-2, with 8 positions matching TRBD2. Germline trimming cut 3 bases from V and 4 bases from J; bases unmatched to any gene: 13. Germline V gene lookup returns CDR1 MGHRA and CDR2 YSYEKL. The CDR3 is 18 amino acids. The CDR3 coding sequence is TGCGCCAGCAGCCACCCCAAGGCCAGCGGGAGTATCACCGGGGAGCTGTTTTTT. It translates to CASSHPKASGSITGELFF.